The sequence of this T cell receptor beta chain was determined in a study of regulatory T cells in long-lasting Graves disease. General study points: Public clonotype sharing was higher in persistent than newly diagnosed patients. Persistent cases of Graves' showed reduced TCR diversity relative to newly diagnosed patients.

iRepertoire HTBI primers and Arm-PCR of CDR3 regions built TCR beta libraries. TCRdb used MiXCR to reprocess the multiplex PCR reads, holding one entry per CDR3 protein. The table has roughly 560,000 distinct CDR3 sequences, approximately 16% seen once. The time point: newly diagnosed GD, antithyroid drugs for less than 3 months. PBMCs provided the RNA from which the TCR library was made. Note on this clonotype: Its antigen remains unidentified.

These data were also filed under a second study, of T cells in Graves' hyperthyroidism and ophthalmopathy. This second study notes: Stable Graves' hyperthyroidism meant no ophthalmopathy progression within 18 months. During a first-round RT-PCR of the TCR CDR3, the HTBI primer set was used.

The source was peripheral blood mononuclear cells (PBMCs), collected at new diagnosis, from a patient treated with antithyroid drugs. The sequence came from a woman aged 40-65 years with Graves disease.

The CDR3 protein is CASNPGQGQQPQHF. In nucleotides, the CDR3 is TGTGCCAGTAATCCCGGACAGGGGCAGCAGCCCCAGCATTTT. The rearrangement uses TRBV19 and TRBJ1-5; 9 positions agree with TRBD1. V lost 7 bases, J lost 7 bases, and 8 bases stayed unmatched. The CDR3 extends over 14 amino acids. Germline assignment: CDR1 LNHDA and CDR2 SQIVND (reference sequence).